Listed below are T cell receptor beta chains from one sample, sequenced in a study of blood T cells in healthy people across ages. TCRdb reprocessed the 5' RACE reads with MiXCR, giving one entry per CDR3 protein. The table has 800,000 to 950,000 distinct CDR3 sequences, 40% to 60% seen once. Source material: blood. All receptors derive from a man in his thirties or forties in good health. Each CDR3 is given with its conserved first and last residue. A D gene is named only where the DNA matches it firmly. Rows may omit the clone size; those that give it use once, few, many or a size class.

d_call	j_call	clone_size	v_call	cdr3_aa	cdr3_nt
NA	TRBJ2-7	once	TRBV6-2/TRBV6-3	CASLQPSPHEQYF	TGCGCCAGCCTCCAACCTAGCCCCCATGAGCAGTACTTC
NA	TRBJ2-3	many	TRBV24-1	CATSTVTTDTQYF	TGTGCCACCAGCACCGTCACAACAGATACGCAGTATTTT
TRBD1	TRBJ2-1	once	TRBV6-2/TRBV6-3	CASSYTTGSSYEQFF	TGTGCCAGCAGTTACACGACAGGGAGCTCCTACGAGCAGTTCTTC
NA	TRBJ1-2	NA	TRBV3-1	CASSLRDGTYGYTF	TGTGCCAGCAGCCTCCGGGACGGAACTTATGGCTACACCTTC
NA	TRBJ2-7	NA	TRBV6-1	CASSRTATNSYEQYF	TGTGCCAGCAGTCGGACTGCGACCAACTCCTACGAGCAGTACTTC
NA	TRBJ2-3	few	TRBV27	CASGSRDSTDTQYF	TGTGCCAGCGGCTCACGGGATAGCACAGATACGCAGTATTTT
NA	TRBJ1-2	NA	TRBV7-2	CASSLMGPGGGYTF	TGTGCCAGCAGCTTAATGGGCCCTGGGGGTGGCTACACCTTC
NA	TRBJ2-7	many	TRBV7-2	CASSLALPYEQYF	TGTGCCAGCAGCTTAGCGCTCCCCTACGAGCAGTACTTC
NA	TRBJ1-5	NA	TRBV6-6	CAIYTDNDQPQHF	TGTGCCATCTACACAGATAATGATCAGCCCCAGCATTTT
TRBD1	TRBJ2-1	NA	TRBV18	CASSPLPGTVYNEQFF	TGTGCCAGCTCTCCTTTACCCGGGACAGTTTACAATGAGCAGTTCTTC
NA	TRBJ1-2	NA	TRBV3-1	CASSQGRGYANYGYTF	TGTGCCAGCAGCCAAGGGCGGGGGTATGCTAACTATGGCTACACCTTC
NA	TRBJ2-3	NA	TRBV4-2	CASSQEWPSGTDTQYF	TGTGCCAGCAGCCAAGAGTGGCCTAGCGGCACAGATACGCAGTATTTT
NA	TRBJ2-3	NA	TRBV30	CAWSSLGPDTQYF	TGTGCCTGGAGTTCCCTGGGGCCAGATACGCAGTATTTT
NA	TRBJ2-7	few	TRBV20-1	CSARADADYEQYF	TGCAGTGCTAGAGCGGACGCGGACTACGAGCAGTACTTC
TRBD2	TRBJ2-3	few	TRBV6-5	CASRTSWQRTDTQYF	TGTGCCAGCAGGACTAGCTGGCAGCGCACAGATACGCAGTATTTT
NA	TRBJ2-1	NA	TRBV29-1	CNNGGSSSYNEQFF	TGCAACAATGGAGGCTCCAGCTCCTACAATGAGCAGTTCTTC
NA	TRBJ2-4	NA	TRBV6-5	CASSDHRDGIQYF	TGTGCCAGCAGTGACCACAGGGATGGCATTCAGTACTTC
TRBD1	TRBJ2-2	NA	TRBV5-5	CASSRGQPNTGELFF	TGTGCCAGCAGCAGGGGACAGCCAAACACCGGGGAGCTGTTTTTT
NA	TRBJ2-1	few	TRBV20-1	CSARDRRGAVSYNEQFF	TGCAGTGCTAGAGATCGACGGGGGGCCGTTTCCTACAATGAGCAGTTCTTC
NA	TRBJ1-1	NA	TRBV12-3/TRBV12-4	CASSFTYTEAFF	TGTGCCAGCAGTTTTACTTACACTGAAGCTTTCTTT
TRBD2	TRBJ2-5	NA	TRBV20-1	CSAVGGGGITEQYF	TGCAGTGCTGTCGGGGGGGGTGGGATTACTGAGCAGTACTTC
NA	TRBJ2-4	NA	TRBV7-9	CASSLQVNIQYF	TGTGCCAGCAGCTTACAAGTAAACATTCAGTACTTC
TRBD1	TRBJ2-7	NA	TRBV2	CASRETGSEQYF	TGTGCCAGCAGGGAGACAGGGAGCGAGCAGTACTTC
TRBD1	TRBJ2-5	many	TRBV11-2	CASSLGYAGGSETQYF	TGTGCCAGCAGCTTAGGGTATGCAGGGGGCTCAGAGACCCAGTACTTC
NA	TRBJ2-3	few	TRBV6-2/TRBV6-3	CASSYRTSDTQYF	TGTGCCAGCAGTTACCGGACGTCAGATACGCAGTATTTT
TRBD1	TRBJ2-2	NA	TRBV6-2/TRBV6-3	CASRDRGGTGELFF	TGTGCCAGCAGGGACAGGGGCGGCACCGGGGAGCTGTTTTTT
TRBD1	TRBJ2-3	NA	TRBV29-1	CSVDDRGPTNTDTQYF	TGCAGCGTGGACGACAGGGGCCCCACGAACACAGATACGCAGTATTTT
NA	TRBJ2-3	NA	TRBV20-1	CSAWGLAASTDTQYF	TGCAGTGCCTGGGGGCTAGCGGCAAGCACAGATACGCAGTATTTT
NA	TRBJ2-5	few	TRBV20-1	CSAGGLQETQYF	TGCAGTGCCGGGGGTCTGCAAGAGACCCAGTACTTC
NA	TRBJ1-2	few	TRBV6-2/TRBV6-3	CASSDGGAFRYGYTF	TGTGCCAGCAGCGATGGGGGGGCCTTTCGATATGGCTACACCTTC
NA	TRBJ1-2	NA	TRBV2	CASSAERAGYTF	TGTGCCAGCAGCGCTGAAAGGGCTGGCTACACCTTC
TRBD1	TRBJ1-2	NA	TRBV18	CASSPRRTGDGYTF	TGTGCCAGCTCACCAAGGAGGACAGGGGACGGCTACACCTTC
TRBD2	TRBJ2-5	NA	TRBV2	CASSEGSGGIQETQYF	TGTGCCAGCAGTGAGGGAAGCGGGGGGATCCAAGAGACCCAGTACTTC
TRBD1	TRBJ2-5	NA	TRBV7-9	CASSIGDRISQETQYF	TGTGCCAGCAGCATAGGGGACAGAATTTCTCAAGAGACCCAGTACTTC
TRBD2	TRBJ2-3	few	TRBV29-1	CSVEGVTSGPTDTQYF	TGCAGCGTTGAAGGGGTTACTAGCGGACCCACAGATACGCAGTATTTT
NA	TRBJ1-1	NA	TRBV5-1	CASSLVRGGVEAFF	TGCGCCAGCAGCTTGGTAAGGGGAGGGGTTGAAGCTTTCTTT
NA	TRBJ2-2	NA	TRBV10-3	CAISAAGRTGELFF	TGTGCCATCAGTGCGGCAGGACGGACCGGGGAGCTGTTTTTT